The next 14 T cell receptor beta chains were all read from a single sample in a study of cytomegalovirus exposure and HLA in healthy donors. Amplification used 60 Vbeta primers and 13 Jbeta primers. The assay was immunoSEQ multiplex PCR, and TCRdb's table has in-frame clones only and misses some. The data contain 60,000 to 70,000 clones, about 63% of them singletons. Sequenced sample: PBMCs. The source of these receptors is a middle-aged man in good health and CMV-seropositive.

The V and J genes are TRBV27 and TRBJ1-2; D is unclear. The CDR3 extends over 13 amino acids. CDR1 is MNHEY and CDR2 is SMNVEV in the germline V gene (reference sequence). Trimming stripped 3 bases from V and 5 bases from J, with 10 bases between. The CDR3 sequence is CASSFSRTYGYTF. The CDR3 DNA reads TGTGCCAGCAGTTTCTCCCGGACTTATGGCTACACCTTC.

The CDR3 sequence: CASSFRTGGNSEQYF. CDR3 in DNA: TGTGCCAGCAGCTTTCGGACAGGGGGGAATAGCGAGCAGTACTTC. J is TRBJ2-7 and V is TRBV7-6; 10 bases align to TRBD1. V lost 3 bases and J lost 6; bases outside the gene matches: 8. This CDR3 contains 15 residues. The germline CDR1 and CDR2 sequences are SGHVS and FNYEAQ.

This clone was counted only a few times. The rearrangement joins TRBV19 to TRBJ1-5; D remains ambiguous. This CDR3 is 15 amino acids long. The germline CDR1 and CDR2 sequences are LNHDA and SQIVND (reference sequence). Trimming pared 1 base from V and 0 bases from J, leaving 7 bases between. CDR3: CASSIGRHSNQPQHF. In DNA, the CDR3 is TGTGCCAGTAGTATAGGGCGGCATAGCAATCAGCCCCAGCATTTT.

The J gene is TRBJ2-5, the V gene TRBV4-2; 13 positions agree with TRBD2. This CDR3 is 19 amino acids long. From germline, CDR1 is LGHNA and CDR2 YNFKEQ. Trimming removed 0 bases from V and 2 bases from J; junction bases left unmatched: 9. The CDR3 sequence: CASSQDWGLAGPLQETQYF. In DNA form, the CDR3 reads TGTGCCAGCAGCCAAGATTGGGGACTAGCGGGACCTTTACAAGAGACCCAGTACTTC.

The rearrangement uses TRBV4-2 and TRBJ1-2; tentatively, D is TRBD1 (5 bases). V was pared by 3 bases and J by 0 bases, with 17 bases between. The germline V gene has CDR1 LGHNA and CDR2 YNFKEQ. The CDR3 covers 17 residues. CDR3: CASSQPNTGETNYGYTF. DNA for the CDR3: TGTGCCAGCAGCCAGCCCAATACAGGAGAGACTAACTATGGCTACACCTTC.

The chain recombines TRBV6-5 with TRBJ1-6; 7 nucleotides match TRBD1. This CDR3 comprises 14 residues. Trimming cost V 2 bases and J 8 bases; bases outside gene matches: 3. Germline V gives CDR1 MNHEY, CDR2 SVGAGI. The DNA for the CDR3 is TGTGCCAGCAGTTACGACAGGGTGTATTCACCCCTCCACTTT. This translates into CASSYDRVYSPLHF.

This clone has only a few counts. The chain employs TRBV21-1 and TRBJ2-3; TRBD2, the table's D call, lacks a check against the DNA. TRBV21-1 is assigned pseudogene status. The CDR3 has 13 residues. CDR3 nucleotides: TGTGCCATACGGAGGACCGGCACAGATACGCAGTATTTT. Translation: CAIRRTGTDTQYF.

The CDR3 region is CASSRNKGESNQPQHF. Here the CDR3 DNA reads TGTGCCAGCAGCCGCAATAAAGGAGAGAGCAATCAGCCCCAGCATTTT. The V call is TRBV7-9, the J call TRBJ1-5; no definite D call. Trimming took off 5 bases at V and 1 base at J, with 15 bases between the two ends. The germline CDR1 and CDR2 sequences are SEHNR and FQNEAQ (reference sequence). The CDR3 covers 16 residues.

The chain links TRBV6-6 to TRBJ2-1; 9 bases map to TRBD1. The germline V gene has CDR1 MNHNY and CDR2 SVGAGI (reference sequence). CDR3 length: 13 residues. Unmatched junction bases numbered 5, after V lost 5 bases and J lost 9 bases. The CDR3 sequence is CASSGDRAAEQFF. CDR3 coding DNA: TGTGCCAGCAGTGGGGACAGGGCCGCTGAGCAGTTCTTC.

This clone came up a few times. The rearrangement links TRBV18 to TRBJ1-2, with a possible D match to TRBD1 (6 bases). V was trimmed by 3 bases and J by 4 bases, leaving 12 bases between them. This CDR3 contains 14 residues. Germline-derived CDR1 and CDR2 are KGHSH and LQKENI. The CDR3 is CASSPGQTSYGYTF. In nucleotides, the CDR3 is TGTGCCAGCTCACCTGGACAGACAAGCTATGGCTACACCTTC.

The chain uses TRBV13 and TRBJ1-2; D possibly corresponds to TRBD1 (6 bases). V was pared by 1 base and J by 9 bases, with 12 bases between. The CDR3 runs to 13 residues. In germline, CDR1 is PRHDT, CDR2 FYEKMQ (reference sequence). The CDR3 loop reads CASSLERQGRYTF. CDR3 DNA: TGTGCCAGCAGCTTAGAACGGCAGGGGCGCTACACCTTC.

The V call is TRBV27, the J call TRBJ2-2; D is perhaps TRBD2 (5 bases). CDR1 and CDR2 from the germline V gene are MNHEY and SMNVEV (reference sequence). V gave up 3 bases and J gave up 1 base, with 6 bases separating them. The CDR3 covers 14 residues. CDR3 residues: CASSLRENTGELFF. The CDR3 nucleotides are TGTGCCAGCAGTTTGAGGGAGAACACCGGGGAGCTGTTTTTT.

The genes are TRBV6-1 and TRBJ2-1; 7 bases fit TRBD2. V was clipped by 6 bases and J by 0 bases; unmatched bases: 5. The CDR3 sequence is 15 residues long. Per germline, CDR1 MNHNS and CDR2 SASEGT. CDR3 nucleotide sequence: TGTGCCAGCAGCGTTAGCGGGTCCTCCTACAATGAGCAGTTCTTC. This translates into CASSVSGSSYNEQFF.

The V call is TRBV7-8, the J call TRBJ1-1, with D perhaps matching TRBD1 (5 bases). Looked up from germline, CDR1 is SGHVS and CDR2 is FQNEAQ. This CDR3 contains 16 residues. The germline V and J ends were trimmed by 0 bases and 6 bases, with 17 bases remaining between them. The CDR3 DNA is TGTGCCAGCAGCTTAGCGGGTGGAGGGGCATACGCTGAAGCTTTCTTT. It specifies CASSLAGGGAYAEAFF.